This T cell receptor (beta chain) came from a study of blood T cell repertoires in COVID-19. On the study more broadly: Acute-phase and convalescent COVID-19 samples originated in the United States, Italy and Spain.

Germline assignment: CDR1 LGHNA and CDR2 YNFKEQ. The CDR3 covers 15 residues. Trimming pared 4 bases from V and 5 bases from J, leaving 17 bases between. Original methodology: Estimation of nucleated cell counts relied on the amplification of reference gene primers. Data came from immunoSEQ multiplex PCR; TCRdb stores just in-frame clones and leaves some out. V, J and clone size were drawn from that table, and D and trimming were deduced from the DNA. The repertoire holds 20,000 to 30,000 clones, 70% to 90% seen once, with around 15% in the top ten. This receptor was identified in a man aged 65 to 79 with acute or convalescent COVID-19. Sequencing used peripheral blood. The rearrangement links TRBV4-2 to TRBJ1-1; D unclear. This CDR3 is CASSPRTGAGTEAFF. Written as DNA, the CDR3 is TGTGCCAGCAGCCCCAGGACGGGCGCGGGGACTGAAGCTTTCTTT.